Each of the 28 T cell receptor beta chains below was sequenced from the same sample in a study of T cell changes during pregnancy in multiple sclerosis. Assay: immunoSEQ multiplex PCR; the TCRdb copy retains only in-frame clones and omits some. The repertoire holds 60,000 to 75,000 clones, about 90% seen once, with roughly 1.5% in the top ten. The sample consisted of peripheral blood, taken after pregnancy. The receptors come from a female donor with multiple sclerosis, enrolled in a pregnancy study.

The V gene is TRBV7-9, the J gene TRBJ1-5; no firm D call. This CDR3 comprises 15 residues. Germline loops: CDR1 SEHNR, CDR2 FQNEAQ (reference sequence). Trimming cost V 5 bases and J 3 bases, with 14 bases left between them. The CDR3 DNA reads TGTGCCAGCAGCCCTCAGTCGGGGTACAATCAGCCCCAGCATTTT. Translated, it gives CASSPQSGYNQPQHF.

The count of this clone is one. This chain uses TRBV30 with TRBJ1-1; the D is unclear. The CDR3 is 12 amino acids. V was shortened by 5 bases and J by 5 bases, with 12 bases between the two germline ends. Germline CDR1 reads GTSNPN; CDR2 reads SVGIG (reference sequence). The CDR3 loop reads CAWGGIGTEAFF. Here the CDR3 DNA reads TGTGCCTGGGGAGGGATCGGTACTGAAGCTTTCTTT.

The V and J genes are TRBV5-8 and TRBJ1-5, with 8 bases identical to TRBD1. Germline lookup yields CDR1 SGHTS and CDR2 YDEGEE. The CDR3 covers 16 residues. Trimming removed 0 bases from V and 0 bases from J; junction bases left unmatched: 2. The CDR3 nucleotides read TGTGCCAGCAGCTTGGGGACAGGGTATAGCAATCAGCCCCAGCATTTT. Encoded protein: CASSLGTGYSNQPQHF. Full variable domain (outside the CDR3, taken from reference TRBV5-8 and TRBJ1-5): EAGVTQSPTHLIKTRGQQATLRCSPISGHTSVYWYQQALGLGLQFLLWYDEGEERNRGNFPPRFSGRQFPNYSSELNVNALELEDSALYLCASSLGTGYSNQPQHFGDGTRLSIL.

The CDR3 loop is CATTLVADSSYEQYF. The CDR3 DNA follows: TGTGCCACCACGCTTGTTGCGGATAGCTCCTACGAGCAGTACTTC. The J gene is TRBJ2-7, the V gene TRBV6-1; D uncertain. The CDR3 spans 15 residues. V gave up 10 bases and J gave up 0 bases, with 19 bases separating them. CDR1 and CDR2 from the germline V gene are MNHNS and SASEGT.

The genes are TRBV7-5 and TRBJ1-1; no check of the table's D call, TRBD1, against the DNA was made. TRBV7-5 is noted as a pseudogene. There are 15 residues in the CDR3. As DNA, the CDR3 is TGTGTCAGAAGCCGGTCGGGACAGAGGAACACTGAAGCTTTCTTT. This translates into CVRSRSGQRNTEAFF.

CDR3 nucleotides: TGTGCCAGCAGGGGTCCCTTCCTAGCCGGCAGATCCTACTATGGCTACACCTTC. Translating it yields CASRGPFLAGRSYYGYTF. The rearrangement uses TRBV27 and TRBJ1-2; D uncertain. Trimming cost V 6 bases and J 3 bases, with 26 bases left between them. The CDR3 is 18 residues long. The germline V gene has CDR1 MNHEY and CDR2 SMNVEV (reference sequence).

V and J are TRBV7-2 and TRBJ2-3, with D uncertain. In germline, CDR1 is SGHTA, CDR2 FQGNSA. V was pared by 5 bases and J by 4 bases, with 10 bases between. This CDR3 contains 13 residues. As DNA, the CDR3 is TGTGCCAGCAGCCCCCAATCGGCAGATACGCAGTATTTT. Translating it yields CASSPQSADTQYF.

This chain joins TRBV19 and TRBJ2-7; the match to TRBD1 covers 7 bases. Germline V gene lookup returns CDR1 LNHDA and CDR2 SQIVND (reference sequence). Trimming cost V 6 bases and J 4 bases; bases outside gene matches: 12. There are 15 residues in the CDR3. This CDR3 is CASRSGPGQKYEQYF. The CDR3, as DNA: TGTGCCAGTAGATCGGGGCCGGGACAGAAATACGAGCAGTACTTC.

The chain recombines TRBV5-6 with TRBJ2-2, with D perhaps TRBD1 (5 bases). The CDR3 runs to 16 residues. Trimming left V 4 bases short and J 2 bases short, with 15 bases between. Germline values: CDR1 SGHDT, CDR2 YYEEEE. DNA of the CDR3: TGTGCCAGCAGCCCGGACATTGGCCATAACACCGGGGAGCTGTTTTTT. It translates to CASSPDIGHNTGELFF.

The chain recombines TRBV6-6 with TRBJ2-7, with TRBD1 identical over 9 bases. Germline lookup yields CDR1 MNHNY and CDR2 SVGAGI (reference sequence). This CDR3 comprises 13 residues. Trimming at V came to 6 bases and at J to 5 bases, leaving 5 bases not matched to a gene. The CDR3 loop reads CASSFGTGNEQYF. Written as DNA, the CDR3 is TGTGCCAGCAGCTTCGGGACAGGGAACGAGCAGTACTTC.

This clone was observed once. This chain joins TRBV5-6 and TRBJ1-2, with D possibly TRBD1 on 5 matching bases. Germline lookup yields CDR1 SGHDT and CDR2 YYEEEE. The length of the CDR3 is 14 residues. V gave up 4 bases and J gave up 4 bases, with 14 bases separating them. CDR3 sequence (DNA): TGTGCCAGCAGCCACTACGACAGTCTCTATGGCTACACCTTC. Translation: CASSHYDSLYGYTF.

The chain recombines TRBV7-2 with TRBJ2-7; D perhaps matches TRBD2 (5 bases). CDR1 is SGHTA and CDR2 is FQGNSA in the germline V gene. Deletions cut 4 bases from V and 1 base from J, with 8 bases between. The CDR3 contains 13 residues. The CDR3 bases are TGTGCCAGCAGCTCGCGGGCATCCTACGAGCAGTACTTC. It specifies CASSSRASYEQYF.

J is TRBJ2-5 and V is TRBV2; the match to TRBD2 covers 12 bases. Germline loops: CDR1 SNHLY, CDR2 FYNNEI. This CDR3 is 16 amino acids long. V dropped 7 bases and J dropped 10; count of bases not matched to a gene: 16. CDR3 in DNA: TGTGCCAGCACCCCGTTTTCAGGACTAGCGGGAAGAAGCCAGTACTTC. Its protein product is CASTPFSGLAGRSQYF.

The genes are TRBV28 and TRBJ1-5; 8 bases map to TRBD1. CDR3 length: 14 amino acids. The V gene end was trimmed by 5 bases and the J gene end by 5 bases; junction bases not matched to a gene: 5. CDR1 is MDHEN and CDR2 is SYDVKM in the germline V gene. CDR3 coding DNA: TGTGCCAGCAGTCCCGGACAGGGCGATCAGCCCCAGCATTTT. The encoded protein is CASSPGQGDQPQHF.

This chain uses TRBV19 with TRBJ2-7, with TRBD2 matching over 12 bases. Trimming took 5 bases from V and 2 from J; bases not matched to a gene: 4. This CDR3 comprises 15 residues. The germline V gene has CDR1 LNHDA and CDR2 SQIVND (reference sequence). The CDR3 coding sequence is TGTGCCAGTAGTTCTTGGACTAGCGGGACCTACGAGCAGTACTTC. Protein: CASSSWTSGTYEQYF.

The CDR3 region has the DNA TGCGCCAGCAGCCAACTTGGGACTAGCGGGACGCCCTACGAGCAGTACTTC. Protein: CASSQLGTSGTPYEQYF. This chain links TRBV4-3 with TRBJ2-7; TRBD2 aligns across 13 bases. CDR1 LGHNA and CDR2 YSLEER come from the germline V gene. The CDR3 is 17 amino acids. With 2 bases clipped from V and 2 bases from J, the junction kept 6 bases outside the gene matches.

The chain has TRBV29-1 and TRBJ2-7; D unclear. CDR1 and CDR2 from the germline V gene are SQVTM and ANQGSEA. CDR3 length: 13 amino acids. The V end lost 5 bases, the J end lost 1 base, and 12 bases lay between the germline ends. In DNA form, the CDR3 reads TGCAGCGTTACCTCCCAGTGGTCCTACGAGCAGTACTTC. Amino acid sequence: CSVTSQWSYEQYF.

The chain joins TRBV30 to TRBJ1-3, with D unresolved. Germline V lookup: CDR1 GTSNPN, CDR2 SVGIG (reference sequence). This CDR3 contains 14 residues. Trimming removed 8 bases at V and 4 bases at J, with 18 bases between. The CDR3 loop is CAGDDGLKGNTIYF. Written as DNA, the CDR3 is TGTGCCGGAGATGACGGACTTAAGGGAAACACCATATATTTT. Based on the CDR3 plus reference TRBV30 and TRBJ1-3, the full variable domain is SQTIHQWPATLVQPVGSPLSLECTVEGTSNPNLYWYRQAAGRGLQLLFYSVGIGQISSEVPQNLSASRPQDRQFILSSKKLLLSDSGFYLCAGDDGLKGNTIYFGEGSWLTVV.

The rearrangement joins TRBV7-9 to TRBJ2-2; the match to TRBD2 covers 14 bases. Germline V gene lookup returns CDR1 SEHNR and CDR2 FQNEAQ (reference sequence). Trimming took 5 bases from V and 6 from J; bases not matched to a gene: 5. The CDR3 spans 16 residues. The CDR3 DNA follows: TGTGCCAGCAGCCTTGGGACTAGCGGGAGTCCCGGGGAGCTGTTTTTT. Translation gives CASSLGTSGSPGELFF.

This chain uses TRBV2 with TRBJ1-1; possibly TRBD1 for D (6 bases). Germline-derived CDR1 and CDR2 are SNHLY and FYNNEI. The V end was cut by 5 bases, the J end by 5 bases, with 24 bases between. The CDR3 contains 17 residues. The CDR3 DNA follows: TGTGCCAGCAGTCCTACCCTTACGGGAGGGGGGGCGACTGAAGCTTTCTTT. Amino acid sequence: CASSPTLTGGGATEAFF.

This clone was seen just once. The V gene is TRBV7-9, the J gene TRBJ2-7, with 8 bases fitting TRBD1. Losses at the gene ends were 1 base for V and 6 bases for J; bases not matched to a gene: 5. The CDR3 sequence is 14 residues long. Per germline, CDR1 SEHNR and CDR2 FQNEAQ (reference sequence). This CDR3 is CASSLVQGALEQYF. The CDR3 coding sequence is TGTGCCAGCAGCTTAGTCCAGGGGGCCCTCGAGCAGTACTTC.

V is TRBV19 and J is TRBJ2-5, with a weak D call TRBD2 (5 bases). This CDR3 has 12 amino acids. Deletions cut 5 bases from V and 5 bases from J, with 9 bases between. Germline CDR1 LNHDA, CDR2 SQIVND (reference sequence). CDR3 loop: CASSSGRETQYF. CDR3 DNA sequence: TGTGCCAGTAGTTCGGGAAGGGAGACCCAGTACTTC.

This chain links TRBV19 with TRBJ2-7; D perhaps matches TRBD2 (6 bases). Germline V CDR1 and CDR2: LNHDA, SQIVND (reference sequence). The V end lost 10 bases, the J end lost 2 bases, and 12 bases lay between the germline ends. The CDR3 extends over 12 amino acids. CDR3 in DNA: TGTGCCACCGGGGCGGGAACCTACGAGCAGTACTTC. It translates to CATGAGTYEQYF.

CDR3 amino acids: CAWSGTGTEAFF. In DNA, the CDR3 is TGTGCCTGGAGCGGGACAGGCACTGAAGCTTTCTTT. The gene calls are TRBV30 and TRBJ1-1, with 8 bases fitting TRBD1. The CDR3 extends over 12 amino acids. Trimming at V came to 3 bases and at J to 4 bases, leaving 1 base not matched to a gene. Germline-derived CDR1 and CDR2 are GTSNPN and SVGIG (reference sequence).

A single count supports this clone. The chain joins TRBV5-6 to TRBJ2-1; no firm D call. The CDR3 has 14 residues. Germline-derived CDR1 and CDR2 are SGHDT and YYEEEE. Trimming cost V 4 bases and J 10 bases, with 18 bases left between them. The CDR3 is CASSHRGSPEEQFF. The CDR3 coding sequence is TGTGCCAGCAGCCATCGAGGCAGCCCAGAGGAGCAGTTCTTC.

The V call is TRBV28, the J call TRBJ2-5; 15 positions agree with TRBD2. V shed 2 bases and J 5 bases; nucleotides not matched to a gene: 3. The CDR3 contains 16 residues. Germline V CDR1 and CDR2: MDHEN, SYDVKM. The CDR3 spells CASSLGLAGGPETQYF. The CDR3 DNA reads as TGTGCCAGCAGTTTAGGACTAGCGGGAGGGCCTGAGACCCAGTACTTC.

V and J are TRBV30 and TRBJ2-1; TRBD2 aligns across 16 bases. The V segment lost 1 base and the J segment 9 bases; nucleotides outside the gene matches: 18. CDR3 length: 20 amino acids. CDR1 GTSNPN and CDR2 SVGIG come from the germline V gene (reference sequence). The CDR3, as DNA: TGTGCCTGGAGTGACATGGGACTAGCGGGAGGGCCATGGGAGGATAGTGAGCAGTTCTTC. It translates to CAWSDMGLAGGPWEDSEQFF.

The rearrangement joins TRBV6-5 to TRBJ2-7; 8 nucleotides align to TRBD2. This CDR3 is 15 amino acids long. V gave up 0 bases and J gave up 0 bases; unmatched junction bases: 1. Germline CDR1 is MNHEY and CDR2 is SVGAGI. Here the CDR3 DNA reads TGTGCCAGCAGTTACTCTAGCGGGGCCTCCTACGAGCAGTACTTC. Its translation: CASSYSSGASYEQYF.